This T cell receptor (beta chain) appears in the sequencing data of a study of cytomegalovirus exposure and HLA in healthy donors. Each of the donors was a healthy bone marrow donor. While unrecorded immune exposures were likely, the donors were nominally healthy when sampled. Per the germline V gene, CDR1 is SGHDT and CDR2 is YYEEEE. CDR3 length: 11 residues. Deletions cut 4 bases from V and 3 bases from J, with 2 bases between. In the PCR, 60 Vbeta and 13 Jbeta primers were used. TCRdb's table, derived via immunoSEQ multiplex PCR, lists solely in-frame clones and lacks some. The sample lists about 140,000 clones, just under 85% occurring once. Points on this clone: The target antigen is unknown. The same CDR3 is also encoded by other DNA sequences in this sample.

Findings of the study overall: What TCR beta sequences reportedly achieved was accurate prediction of HLA-A and HLA-B alleles in most subjects.

The TCR sequence derives from a man younger than 45 in good health and CMV-seropositive. The sequencing sample was made of PBMCs. This rearrangement joins TRBV5-6 to TRBJ2-1; D call uncertain. CDR3 loop: CASSLYNEQFF. The CDR3 region has the DNA TGTGCCAGCAGCCTCTACAATGAGCAGTTCTTC.